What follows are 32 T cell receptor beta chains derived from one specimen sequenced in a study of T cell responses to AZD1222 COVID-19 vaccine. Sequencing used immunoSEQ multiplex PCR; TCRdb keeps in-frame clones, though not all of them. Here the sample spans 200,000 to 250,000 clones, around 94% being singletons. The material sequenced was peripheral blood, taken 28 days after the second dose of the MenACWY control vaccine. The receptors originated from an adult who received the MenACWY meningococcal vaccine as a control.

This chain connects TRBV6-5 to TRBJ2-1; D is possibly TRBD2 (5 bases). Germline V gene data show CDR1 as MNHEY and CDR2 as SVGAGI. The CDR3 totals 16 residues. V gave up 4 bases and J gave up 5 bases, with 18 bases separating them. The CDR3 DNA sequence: TGTGCCAGCAGTTCCCTAGACCCAAGGGAGCACAATGAGCAGTTCTTC. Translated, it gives CASSSLDPREHNEQFF.

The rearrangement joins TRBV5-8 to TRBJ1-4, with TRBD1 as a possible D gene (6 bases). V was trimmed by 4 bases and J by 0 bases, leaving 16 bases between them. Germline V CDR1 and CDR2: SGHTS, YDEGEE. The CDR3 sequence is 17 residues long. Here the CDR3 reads CASSPLTGPTTNEKLFF. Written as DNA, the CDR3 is TGTGCCAGCAGCCCATTGACAGGACCTACAACTAATGAAAAACTGTTTTTT. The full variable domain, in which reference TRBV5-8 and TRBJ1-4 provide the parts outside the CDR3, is EAGVTQSPTHLIKTRGQQATLRCSPISGHTSVYWYQQALGLGLQFLLWYDEGEERNRGNFPPRFSGRQFPNYSSELNVNALELEDSALYLCASSPLTGPTTNEKLFFGSGTQLSVL.

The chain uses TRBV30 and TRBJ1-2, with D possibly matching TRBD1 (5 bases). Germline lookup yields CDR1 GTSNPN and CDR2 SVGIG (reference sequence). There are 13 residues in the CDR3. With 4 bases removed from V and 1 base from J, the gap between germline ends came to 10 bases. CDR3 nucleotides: TGTGCCTGGAACGTGGGGGGTAACTATGGCTACACCTTC. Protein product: CAWNVGGNYGYTF. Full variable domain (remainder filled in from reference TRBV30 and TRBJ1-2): SQTIHQWPATLVQPVGSPLSLECTVEGTSNPNLYWYRQAAGRGLQLLFYSVGIGQISSEVPQNLSASRPQDRQFILSSKKLLLSDSGFYLCAWNVGGNYGYTFGSGTRLTVV.

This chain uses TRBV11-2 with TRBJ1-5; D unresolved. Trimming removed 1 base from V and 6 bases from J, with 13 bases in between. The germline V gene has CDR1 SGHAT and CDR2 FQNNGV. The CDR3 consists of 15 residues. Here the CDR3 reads CASSLGGVKGQPQHF. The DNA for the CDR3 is TGTGCCAGCAGCTTAGGCGGGGTCAAGGGTCAGCCCCAGCATTTT.

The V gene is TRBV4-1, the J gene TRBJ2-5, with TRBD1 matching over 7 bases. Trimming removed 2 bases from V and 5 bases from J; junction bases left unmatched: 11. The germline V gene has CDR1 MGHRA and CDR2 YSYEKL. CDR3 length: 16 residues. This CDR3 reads CASSQSRTGQGETQYF. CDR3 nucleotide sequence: TGCGCCAGCAGCCAATCCCGGACAGGTCAAGGGGAGACCCAGTACTTC.

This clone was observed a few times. The CDR3 sequence: CASSKPTSLAGATDTQYF. In nucleotides, the CDR3 is TGTGCCAGCAGCAAACCCACATCTTTAGCGGGAGCCACAGATACGCAGTATTTT. The gene calls are TRBV21-1 and TRBJ2-3; no check of the table's D call, TRBD2, against the DNA was made. TRBV21-1 is flagged as a pseudogene. The CDR3 sequence is 18 residues long.

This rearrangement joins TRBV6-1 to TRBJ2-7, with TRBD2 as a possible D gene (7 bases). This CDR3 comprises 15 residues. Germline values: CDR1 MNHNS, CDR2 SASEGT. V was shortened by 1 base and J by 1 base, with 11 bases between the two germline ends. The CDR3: CASSEEAGASYEQYF. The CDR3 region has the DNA TGTGCCAGCAGTGAAGAGGCGGGGGCATCCTACGAGCAGTACTTC.

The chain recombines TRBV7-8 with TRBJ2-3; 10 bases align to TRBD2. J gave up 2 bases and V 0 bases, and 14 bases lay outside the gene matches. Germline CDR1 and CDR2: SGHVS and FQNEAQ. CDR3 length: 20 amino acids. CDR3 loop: CASSLANVGTSETYTDTQYF. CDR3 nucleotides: TGTGCCAGCAGCTTAGCGAACGTAGGGACTAGCGAGACCTACACAGATACGCAGTATTTT.

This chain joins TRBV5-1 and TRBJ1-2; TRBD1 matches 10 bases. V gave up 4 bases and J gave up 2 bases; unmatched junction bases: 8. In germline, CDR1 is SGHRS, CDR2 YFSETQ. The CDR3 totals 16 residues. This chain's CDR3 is CASSPEGTGVNYGYTF. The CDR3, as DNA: TGCGCCAGCAGCCCCGAGGGGACAGGGGTAAACTATGGCTACACCTTC.

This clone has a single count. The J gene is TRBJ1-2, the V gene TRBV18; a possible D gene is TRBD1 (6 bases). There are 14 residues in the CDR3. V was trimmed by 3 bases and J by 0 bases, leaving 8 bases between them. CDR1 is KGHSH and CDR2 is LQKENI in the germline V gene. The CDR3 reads CASSPTGANYGYTF. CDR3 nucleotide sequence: TGTGCCAGCTCACCGACAGGAGCTAACTATGGCTACACCTTC.

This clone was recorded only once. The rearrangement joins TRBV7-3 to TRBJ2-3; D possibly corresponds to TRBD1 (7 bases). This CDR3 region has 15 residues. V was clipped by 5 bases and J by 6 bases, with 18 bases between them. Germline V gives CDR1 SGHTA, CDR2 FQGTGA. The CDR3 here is CASSRRGARGDTQYF. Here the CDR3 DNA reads TGTGCCAGCAGCCGCAGGGGGGCCCGAGGGGATACGCAGTATTTT. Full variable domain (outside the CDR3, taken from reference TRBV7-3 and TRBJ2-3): GAGVSQTPSNKVTEKGKYVELRCDPISGHTALYWYRQSLGQGPEFLIYFQGTGAADDSGLPNDRFFAVRPEGSVSTLKIQRTERGDSAVYLCASSRRGARGDTQYFGPGTRLTVL.

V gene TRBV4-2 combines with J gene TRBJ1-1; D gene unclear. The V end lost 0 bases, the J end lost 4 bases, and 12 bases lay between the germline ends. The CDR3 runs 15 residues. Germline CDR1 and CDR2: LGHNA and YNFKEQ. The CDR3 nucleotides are TGTGCCAGCAGCCAAGAAGGTCAAGCCGCCACTGAAGCTTTCTTT. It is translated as CASSQEGQAATEAFF.

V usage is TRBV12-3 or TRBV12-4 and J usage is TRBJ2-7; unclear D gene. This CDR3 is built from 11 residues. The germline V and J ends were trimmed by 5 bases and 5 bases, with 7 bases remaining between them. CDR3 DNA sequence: TGTGCCAGCAGTACGGAAGACGAGCAGTACTTC. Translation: CASSTEDEQYF.

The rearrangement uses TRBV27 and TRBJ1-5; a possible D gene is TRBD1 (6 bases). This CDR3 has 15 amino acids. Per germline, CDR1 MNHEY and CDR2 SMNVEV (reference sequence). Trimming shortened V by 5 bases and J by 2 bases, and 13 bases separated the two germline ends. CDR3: CASSLTGSGNQPQHF. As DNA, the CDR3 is TGTGCCAGCAGTCTTACAGGGTCGGGCAATCAGCCCCAGCATTTT.

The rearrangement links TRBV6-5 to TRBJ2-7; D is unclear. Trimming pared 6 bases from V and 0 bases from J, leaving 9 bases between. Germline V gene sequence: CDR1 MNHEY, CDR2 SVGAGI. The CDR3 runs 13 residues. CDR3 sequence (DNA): TGTGCCAGCAGCTCGACGAGCTCCTACGAGCAGTACTTC. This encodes CASSSTSSYEQYF.

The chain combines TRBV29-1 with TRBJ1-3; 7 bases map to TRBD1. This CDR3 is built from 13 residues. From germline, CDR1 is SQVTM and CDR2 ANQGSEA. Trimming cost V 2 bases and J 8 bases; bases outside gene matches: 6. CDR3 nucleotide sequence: TGCAGCGTTGAAAAGGGGGCGGCGGACACCATATATTTT. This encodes CSVEKGAADTIYF.

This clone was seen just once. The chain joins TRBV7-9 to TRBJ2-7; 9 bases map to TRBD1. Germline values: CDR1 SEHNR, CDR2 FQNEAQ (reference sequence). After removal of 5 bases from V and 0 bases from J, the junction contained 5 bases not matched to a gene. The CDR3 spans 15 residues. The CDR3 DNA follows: TGTGCCAGCAGCCACCCGGGACAGGGCTCCTACGAGCAGTACTTC. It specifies CASSHPGQGSYEQYF.

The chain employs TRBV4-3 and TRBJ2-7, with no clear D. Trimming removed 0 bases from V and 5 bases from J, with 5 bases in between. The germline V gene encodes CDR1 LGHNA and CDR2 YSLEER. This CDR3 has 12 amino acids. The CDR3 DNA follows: TGCGCCAGCAGCCAAGACGGCAACGAGCAGTACTTC. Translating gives CASSQDGNEQYF.

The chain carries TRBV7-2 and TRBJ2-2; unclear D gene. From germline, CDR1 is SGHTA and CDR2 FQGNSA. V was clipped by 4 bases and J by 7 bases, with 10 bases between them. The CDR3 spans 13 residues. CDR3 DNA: TGTGCCAGCAGCTACTTCAGTGGCGGGGAGCTGTTTTTT. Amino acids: CASSYFSGGELFF.

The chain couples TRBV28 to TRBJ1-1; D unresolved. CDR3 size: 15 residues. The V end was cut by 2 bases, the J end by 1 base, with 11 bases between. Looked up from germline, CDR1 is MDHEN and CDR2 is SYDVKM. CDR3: CASSLSGEWNTEAFF. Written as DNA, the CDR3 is TGTGCCAGCAGTTTAAGCGGGGAATGGAACACTGAAGCTTTCTTT.

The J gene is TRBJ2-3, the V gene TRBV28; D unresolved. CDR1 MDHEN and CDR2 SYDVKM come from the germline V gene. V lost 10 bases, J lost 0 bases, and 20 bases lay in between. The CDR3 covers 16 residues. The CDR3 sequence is CATSPEAVRSTDTQYF. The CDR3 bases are TGTGCCACCAGCCCTGAGGCGGTCCGTAGCACAGATACGCAGTATTTT. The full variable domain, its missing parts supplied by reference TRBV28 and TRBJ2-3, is DVKVTQSSRYLVKRTGEKVFLECVQDMDHENMFWYRQDPGLGLRLIYFSYDVKMKEKGDIPEGYSVSREKKERFSLILESASTNQTSMYLCATSPEAVRSTDTQYFGPGTRLTVL.

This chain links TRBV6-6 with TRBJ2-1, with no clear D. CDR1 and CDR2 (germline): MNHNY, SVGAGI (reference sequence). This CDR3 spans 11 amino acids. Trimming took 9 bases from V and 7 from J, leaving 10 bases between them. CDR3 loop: CASYEGNEQFF. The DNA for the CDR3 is TGTGCCAGTTACGAAGGTAATGAGCAGTTCTTC.

The CDR3 loop is CASSGQGLNTEAFF. CDR3 DNA: TGTGCCTCCTCTGGACAGGGATTGAACACTGAAGCTTTCTTT. This chain uses TRBV10-3 with TRBJ1-1, with 8 nucleotides matching TRBD1. This CDR3 region has 14 residues. V lost 11 bases to trimming and J lost 0 bases; unmatched junction nucleotides: 8. CDR1 is ENHRY, CDR2 SYGVKD, per germline.

CDR3 bases: TGTGCCACCAGCAGAGGGGACACCGCGGGGGAGCAGTACTTC. Translating gives CATSRGDTAGEQYF. The J gene is TRBJ2-7, the V gene TRBV15; D may be TRBD1 or TRBD2 (6 bases each). Germline V gene lookup returns CDR1 LNHNV and CDR2 YYDKDF (reference sequence). This CDR3 is 14 amino acids long. Trimming left V 1 base short and J 7 bases short, with 14 bases between.

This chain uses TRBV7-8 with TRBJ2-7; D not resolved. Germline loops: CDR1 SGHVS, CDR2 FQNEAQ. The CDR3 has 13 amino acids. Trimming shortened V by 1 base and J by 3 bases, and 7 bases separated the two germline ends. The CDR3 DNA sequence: TGTGCCAGCAGCTTAGTGCCCTTCTACGAGCAGTACTTC. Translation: CASSLVPFYEQYF.

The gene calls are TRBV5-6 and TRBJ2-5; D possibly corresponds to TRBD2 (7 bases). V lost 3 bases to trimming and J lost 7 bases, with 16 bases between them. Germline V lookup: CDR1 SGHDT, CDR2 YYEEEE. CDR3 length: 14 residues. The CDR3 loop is CASSSPGRGGTQYF. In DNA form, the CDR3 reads TGTGCCAGCAGCTCCCCTGGGAGGGGGGGGACCCAGTACTTC.

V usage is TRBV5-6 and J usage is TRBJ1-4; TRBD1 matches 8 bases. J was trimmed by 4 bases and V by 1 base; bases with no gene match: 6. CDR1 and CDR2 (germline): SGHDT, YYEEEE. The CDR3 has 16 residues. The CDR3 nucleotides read TGTGCCAGCAGCTTGTCCGGGACAGGAGTTAATGAAAAACTGTTTTTT. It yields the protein CASSLSGTGVNEKLFF. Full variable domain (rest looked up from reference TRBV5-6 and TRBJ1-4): DAGVTQSPTHLIKTRGQQVTLRCSPKSGHDTVSWYQQALGQGPQFIFQYYEEEERQRGNFPDRFSGHQFPNYSSELNVNALLLGDSALYLCASSLSGTGVNEKLFFGSGTQLSVL.

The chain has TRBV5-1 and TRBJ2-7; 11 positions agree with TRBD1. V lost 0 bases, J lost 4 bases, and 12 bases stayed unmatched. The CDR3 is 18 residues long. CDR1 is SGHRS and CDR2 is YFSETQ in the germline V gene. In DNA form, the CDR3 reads TGCGCCAGCAGCTTGGCCCCGAGGGACAGGGGGTTCATGTACGAGCAGTACTTC. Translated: CASSLAPRDRGFMYEQYF.

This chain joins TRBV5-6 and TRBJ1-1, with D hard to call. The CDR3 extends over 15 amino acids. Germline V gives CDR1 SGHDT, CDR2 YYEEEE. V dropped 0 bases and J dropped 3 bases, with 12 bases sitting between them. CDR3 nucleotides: TGTGCCAGCAGCTTGGACTCGATTACGCACACTGAAGCTTTCTTT. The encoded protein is CASSLDSITHTEAFF.

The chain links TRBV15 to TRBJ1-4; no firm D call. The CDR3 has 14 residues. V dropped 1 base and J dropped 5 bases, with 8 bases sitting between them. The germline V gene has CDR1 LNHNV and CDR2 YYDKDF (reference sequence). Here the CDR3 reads CATSRGSENEKLFF. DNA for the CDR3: TGTGCCACCAGCAGAGGATCAGAGAATGAAAAACTGTTTTTT.

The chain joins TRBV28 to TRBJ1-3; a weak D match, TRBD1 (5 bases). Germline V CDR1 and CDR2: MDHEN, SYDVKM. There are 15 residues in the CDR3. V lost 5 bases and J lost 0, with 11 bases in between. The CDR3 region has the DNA TGTGCCAGCAGTAGACAGAAAAGCTCTGGAAACACCATATATTTT. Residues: CASSRQKSSGNTIYF. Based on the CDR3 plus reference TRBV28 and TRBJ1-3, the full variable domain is DVKVTQSSRYLVKRTGEKVFLECVQDMDHENMFWYRQDPGLGLRLIYFSYDVKMKEKGDIPEGYSVSREKKERFSLILESASTNQTSMYLCASSRQKSSGNTIYFGEGSWLTVV.

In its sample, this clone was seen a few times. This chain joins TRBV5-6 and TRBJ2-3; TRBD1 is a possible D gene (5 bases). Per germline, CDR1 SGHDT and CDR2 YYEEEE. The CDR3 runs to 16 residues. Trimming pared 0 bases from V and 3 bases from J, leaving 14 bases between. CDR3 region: CASSLGFWGSTDTQYF. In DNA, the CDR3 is TGTGCCAGCAGCTTGGGGTTCTGGGGCTCTACAGATACGCAGTATTTT.